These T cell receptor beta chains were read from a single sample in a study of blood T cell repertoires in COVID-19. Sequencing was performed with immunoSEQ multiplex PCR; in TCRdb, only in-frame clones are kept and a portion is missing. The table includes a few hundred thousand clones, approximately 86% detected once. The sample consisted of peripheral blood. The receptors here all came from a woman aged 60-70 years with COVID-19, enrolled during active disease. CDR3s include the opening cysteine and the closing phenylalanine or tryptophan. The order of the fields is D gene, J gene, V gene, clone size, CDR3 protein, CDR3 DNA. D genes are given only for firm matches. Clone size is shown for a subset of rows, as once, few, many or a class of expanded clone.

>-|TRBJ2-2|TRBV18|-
CASSLQGSPSGELFF
TGTGCCAGCTCACTCCAGGGTTCGCCTAGCGGGGAGCTGTTTTTT
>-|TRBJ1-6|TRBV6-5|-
CASSLRVGSPLHF
TGTGCCAGCAGTCTACGGGTCGGCTCACCCCTCCACTTT
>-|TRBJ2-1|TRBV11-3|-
CASSGEGWNNEQFF
TGTGCCAGCAGCGGCGAGGGATGGAACAATGAGCAGTTCTTC
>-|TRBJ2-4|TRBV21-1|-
CASSFTGCLAKNIQYF
TGTGCCAGCAGTTTTACAGGTTGTCTAGCCAAAAACATTCAGTACTTC
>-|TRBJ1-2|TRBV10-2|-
CASSATDRPYGYTF
TGCGCCAGCAGTGCAACAGACAGGCCCTATGGCTACACCTTC
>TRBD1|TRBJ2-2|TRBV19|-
CASSERDRDTGELFF
TGTGCCAGTAGCGAACGGGACAGGGACACCGGGGAGCTGTTTTTT
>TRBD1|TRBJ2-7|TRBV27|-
CASSPHQGQGAYEQYF
TGTGCCAGCAGTCCCCACCAAGGACAGGGGGCCTACGAGCAGTACTTC
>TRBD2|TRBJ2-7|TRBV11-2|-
CASSLGLAGDSRYEQYF
TGTGCCAGCAGCTTAGGTCTAGCGGGGGACAGTCGGTACGAGCAGTACTTC
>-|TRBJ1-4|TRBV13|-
CASSLARGGPNEKLFF
TGTGCCAGCAGCTTAGCTCGCGGGGGCCCTAATGAAAAACTGTTTTTT
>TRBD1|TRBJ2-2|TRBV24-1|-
CATSDGPGQGFLELFF
TGTGCCACCAGTGATGGGCCGGGACAGGGATTCTTGGAGCTGTTTTTT
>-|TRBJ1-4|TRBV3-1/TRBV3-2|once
CASSQDGGKKLFF
TGTGCCAGCAGCCAAGATGGGGGGAAGAAACTGTTTTTT
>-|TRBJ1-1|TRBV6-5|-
CASSPGGMNTEAFF
TGTGCCAGCAGTCCGGGGGGGATGAACACTGAAGCTTTCTTT
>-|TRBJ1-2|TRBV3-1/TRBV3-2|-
CASSQDPRLGGYGYTF
TGTGCCAGCAGCCAAGATCCACGACTCGGAGGCTATGGCTACACCTTC
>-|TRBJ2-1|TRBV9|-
CASSVEGAEEQFF
TGTGCCAGCAGCGTCGAAGGGGCCGAAGAGCAGTTCTTC
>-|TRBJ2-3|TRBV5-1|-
CASSLAQVSTDTQYF
TGCGCCAGCAGCTTGGCGCAGGTCAGCACAGATACGCAGTATTTT
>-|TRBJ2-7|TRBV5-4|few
CASSLREYSYEQYF
TGTGCCAGCAGCTTGAGAGAGTACTCCTACGAGCAGTACTTC
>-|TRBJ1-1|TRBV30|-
CAWSSWEGNTEAFF
TGTGCCTGGAGTAGTTGGGAGGGCAACACTGAAGCTTTCTTT
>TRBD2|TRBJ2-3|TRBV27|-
CASSTLAGLGTDTQYF
TGTGCCAGCAGTACACTAGCGGGCCTAGGCACAGATACGCAGTATTTT
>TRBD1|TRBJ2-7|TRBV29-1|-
CSVGGRTGIYEQYF
TGCAGCGTCGGAGGGCGGACAGGGATCTACGAGCAGTACTTC
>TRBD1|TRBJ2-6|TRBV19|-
CASSIDKQGALTPGANVLTF
TGTGCCAGTAGTATAGATAAACAGGGGGCCCTAACCCCTGGGGCCAACGTCCTGACTTTC